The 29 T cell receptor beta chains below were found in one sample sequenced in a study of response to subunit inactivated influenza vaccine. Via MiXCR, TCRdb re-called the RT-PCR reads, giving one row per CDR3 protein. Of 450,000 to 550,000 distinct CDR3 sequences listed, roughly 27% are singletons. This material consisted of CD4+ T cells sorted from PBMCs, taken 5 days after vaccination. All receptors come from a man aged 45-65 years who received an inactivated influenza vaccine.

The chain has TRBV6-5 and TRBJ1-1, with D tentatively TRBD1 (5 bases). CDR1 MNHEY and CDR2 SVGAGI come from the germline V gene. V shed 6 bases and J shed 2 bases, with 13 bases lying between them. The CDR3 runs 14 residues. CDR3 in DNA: TGTGCCAGCAGCTATGGGACGGACAACACTGAAGCTTTCTTT. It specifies CASSYGTDNTEAFF.

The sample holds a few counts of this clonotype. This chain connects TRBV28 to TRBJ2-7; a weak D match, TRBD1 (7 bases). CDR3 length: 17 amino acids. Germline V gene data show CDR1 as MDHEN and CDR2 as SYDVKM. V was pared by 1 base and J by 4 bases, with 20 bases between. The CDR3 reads CASSLSIRPGGSYEQYF. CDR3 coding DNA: TGTGCCAGCAGTTTATCTATTCGGCCAGGGGGGAGTTACGAGCAGTACTTC.

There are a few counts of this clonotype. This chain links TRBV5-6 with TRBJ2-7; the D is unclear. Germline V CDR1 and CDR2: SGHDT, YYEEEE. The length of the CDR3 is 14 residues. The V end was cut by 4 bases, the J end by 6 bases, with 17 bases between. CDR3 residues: CASSAAVGLLEQYF. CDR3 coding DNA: TGTGCCAGCAGCGCGGCGGTAGGCCTTCTCGAGCAGTACTTC.

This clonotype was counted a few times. The CDR3 DNA follows: TGTGCCAGCAGTTTGGGTGGCGAGAACTACAATGAGCAGTTCTTC. The encoded protein is CASSLGGENYNEQFF. V usage is TRBV12-3 or TRBV12-4 and J usage is TRBJ2-1; D not resolved. V lost 3 bases and J 3 bases, leaving 12 bases between the germline ends. The CDR3 runs to 15 residues.

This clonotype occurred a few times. This CDR3 is CASSLGLGNYNEQFF. The CDR3 DNA reads TGTGCCAGCAGCTTGGGTCTCGGGAATTACAATGAGCAGTTCTTC. The chain has TRBV5-6 and TRBJ2-1; D may be TRBD2 (5 bases). With 0 bases removed from V and 4 bases from J, the gap between germline ends came to 11 bases. Germline CDR1 SGHDT, CDR2 YYEEEE. The CDR3 spans 15 residues.

This CDR3 reads CASRAGTVGEKLFF. Written as DNA, the CDR3 is TGTGCCAGCAGGGCGGGGACAGTGGGTGAAAAACTGTTTTTT. The chain employs TRBV6-1 and TRBJ1-4; 7 nucleotides align to TRBD1. Germline V lookup: CDR1 MNHNS, CDR2 SASEGT. CDR3 size: 14 residues. Germline trimming cut 6 bases from V and 7 bases from J; bases unmatched to any gene: 8.

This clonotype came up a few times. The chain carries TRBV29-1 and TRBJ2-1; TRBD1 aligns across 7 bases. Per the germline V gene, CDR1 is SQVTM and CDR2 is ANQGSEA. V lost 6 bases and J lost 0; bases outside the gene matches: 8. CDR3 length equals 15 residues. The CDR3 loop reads CSVKGAVSSYNEQFF. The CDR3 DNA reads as TGCAGCGTCAAGGGGGCCGTGAGCTCCTACAATGAGCAGTTCTTC.

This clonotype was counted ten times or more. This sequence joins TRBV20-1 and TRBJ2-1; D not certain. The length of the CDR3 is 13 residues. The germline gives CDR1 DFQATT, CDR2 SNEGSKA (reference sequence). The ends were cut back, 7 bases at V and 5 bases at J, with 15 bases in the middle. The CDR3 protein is CSGHDSKNNEQFF. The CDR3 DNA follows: TGCAGTGGCCACGATAGCAAGAACAATGAGCAGTTCTTC.

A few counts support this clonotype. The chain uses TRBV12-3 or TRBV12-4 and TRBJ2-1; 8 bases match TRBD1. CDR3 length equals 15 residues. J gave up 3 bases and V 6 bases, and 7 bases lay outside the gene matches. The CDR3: CASSPRQGIYNEQFF. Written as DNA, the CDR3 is TGTGCCAGCAGCCCCAGACAGGGGATCTACAATGAGCAGTTCTTC.

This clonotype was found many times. In DNA form, the CDR3 reads TGTGCCAGCAGTACACCGACCGGGGAGCTGTTTTTT. This gives the protein CASSTPTGELFF. The V call is TRBV28, the J call TRBJ2-2; D remains ambiguous. The CDR3 covers 12 residues. Germline V lookup: CDR1 MDHEN, CDR2 SYDVKM. The V and J ends lost 5 bases and 5 bases respectively, with 6 bases between them.

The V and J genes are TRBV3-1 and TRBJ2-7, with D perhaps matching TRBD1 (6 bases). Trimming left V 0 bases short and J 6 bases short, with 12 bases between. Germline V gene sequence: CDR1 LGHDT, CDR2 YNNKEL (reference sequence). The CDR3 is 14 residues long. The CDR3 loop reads CASSQEWGRGEQYF. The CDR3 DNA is TGTGCCAGCAGCCAAGAGTGGGGGCGCGGCGAGCAGTACTTC.

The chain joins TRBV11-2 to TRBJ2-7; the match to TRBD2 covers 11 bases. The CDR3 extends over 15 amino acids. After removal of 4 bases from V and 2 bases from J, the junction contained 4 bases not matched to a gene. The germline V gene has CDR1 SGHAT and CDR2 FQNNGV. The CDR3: CASSSSSGGTYEQYF. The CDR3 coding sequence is TGTGCCAGCAGCTCTTCTAGCGGGGGGACCTACGAGCAGTACTTC.

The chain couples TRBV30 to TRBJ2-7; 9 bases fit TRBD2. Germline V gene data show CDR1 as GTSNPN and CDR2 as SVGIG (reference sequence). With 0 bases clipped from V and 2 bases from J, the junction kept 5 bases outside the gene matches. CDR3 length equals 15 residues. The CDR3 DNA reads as TGTGCCTGGAGTGTTAGGACTAGCGTGACCTACGAGCAGTACTTC. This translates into CAWSVRTSVTYEQYF.

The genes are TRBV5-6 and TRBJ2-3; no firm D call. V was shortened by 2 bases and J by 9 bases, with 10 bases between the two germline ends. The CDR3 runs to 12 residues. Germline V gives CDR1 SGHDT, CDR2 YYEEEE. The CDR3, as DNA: TGTGCCAGCAGCTTTGGTCCCGGGACGCAGTATTTT. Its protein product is CASSFGPGTQYF.

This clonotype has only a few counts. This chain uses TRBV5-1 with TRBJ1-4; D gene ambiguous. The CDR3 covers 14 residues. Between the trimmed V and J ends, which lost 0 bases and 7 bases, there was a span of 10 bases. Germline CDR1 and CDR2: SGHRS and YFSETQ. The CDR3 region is CASSLDNPREKLFF. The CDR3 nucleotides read TGCGCCAGCAGCTTGGATAACCCGCGTGAAAAACTGTTTTTT. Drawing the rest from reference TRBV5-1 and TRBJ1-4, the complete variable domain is KAGVTQTPRYLIKTRGQQVTLSCSPISGHRSVSWYQQTPGQGLQFLFEYFSETQRNKGNFPGRFSGRQFSNSRSEMNVSTLELGDSALYLCASSLDNPREKLFFGSGTQLSVL.

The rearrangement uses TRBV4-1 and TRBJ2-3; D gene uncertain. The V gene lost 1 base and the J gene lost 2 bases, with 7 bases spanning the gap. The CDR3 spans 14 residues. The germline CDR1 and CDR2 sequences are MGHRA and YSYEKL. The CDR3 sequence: CASSQVVFTDTQYF. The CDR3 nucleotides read TGCGCCAGCAGCCAAGTTGTGTTCACAGATACGCAGTATTTT.

The CDR3 bases are TGTGCCAGCAGCCCAAACTTACTAGCGGGGGCAAACAATGAGCAGTTCTTC. It specifies CASSPNLLAGANNEQFF. V and J are TRBV7-8 and TRBJ2-1, with 11 nucleotides matching TRBD2. V dropped 5 bases and J dropped 5; count of bases not matched to a gene: 11. The CDR3 consists of 17 residues. Germline values: CDR1 SGHVS, CDR2 FQNEAQ.

The CDR3 DNA follows: TGCAGTGCTAGACCGGTTCCCCCTAGCCCAGATACGCAGTATTTT. Protein sequence: CSARPVPPSPDTQYF. The genes are TRBV20-1 and TRBJ2-3; D might be TRBD2 (5 bases). V shed 2 bases and J shed 4 bases, with 16 bases lying between them. CDR1 is DFQATT, CDR2 SNEGSKA, per germline (reference sequence). This CDR3 has 15 amino acids.

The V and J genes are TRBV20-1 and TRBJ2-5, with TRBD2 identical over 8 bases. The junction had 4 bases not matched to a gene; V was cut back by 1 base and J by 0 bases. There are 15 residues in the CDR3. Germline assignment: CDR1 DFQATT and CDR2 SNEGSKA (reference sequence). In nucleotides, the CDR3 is TGCAGTGCTAGAGTACTAGCGGTCCACCAAGAGACCCAGTACTTC. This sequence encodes CSARVLAVHQETQYF.

CDR3 residues: CASTAAITSGDFYEQYF. In DNA form, the CDR3 reads TGCGCCAGCACGGCGGCGATAACCTCGGGAGACTTTTACGAGCAGTACTTC. The chain links TRBV5-1 to TRBJ2-7; tentative D call: TRBD2 (6 bases). Looked up from germline, CDR1 is SGHRS and CDR2 is YFSETQ. This CDR3 comprises 17 residues. V was shortened by 6 bases and J by 4 bases, with 26 bases between the two germline ends.

In DNA, the CDR3 is TGTGCCTGTGTTCGGACTAGCGGGGCGTGGGGGCAGTTCTTC. Residues: CACVRTSGAWGQFF. The chain carries TRBV12-3 or TRBV12-4 and TRBJ2-1; 12 bases line up with TRBD2. V trimming: 11 bases; J trimming: 12 bases; junction bases outside the gene matches: 14. This CDR3 contains 14 residues.

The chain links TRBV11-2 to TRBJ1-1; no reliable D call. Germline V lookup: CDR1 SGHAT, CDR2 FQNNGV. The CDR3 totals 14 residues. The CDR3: CAISSGPFVTEAFF. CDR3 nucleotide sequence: TGTGCTATCAGCTCCGGACCGTTTGTGACTGAAGCTTTCTTT.

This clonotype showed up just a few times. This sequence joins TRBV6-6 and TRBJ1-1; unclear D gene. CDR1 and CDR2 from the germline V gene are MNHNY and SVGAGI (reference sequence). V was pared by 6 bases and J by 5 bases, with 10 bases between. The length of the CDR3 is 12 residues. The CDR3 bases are TGTGCCAGCAGGTCTACTAGAACTGAAGCTTTCTTT. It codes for CASRSTRTEAFF.

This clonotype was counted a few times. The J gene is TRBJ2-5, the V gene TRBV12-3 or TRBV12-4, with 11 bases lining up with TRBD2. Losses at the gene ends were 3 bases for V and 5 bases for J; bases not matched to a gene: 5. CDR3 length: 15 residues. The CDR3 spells CASSFILAGAETQYF. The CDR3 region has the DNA TGTGCCAGCAGTTTTATACTAGCGGGGGCGGAGACCCAGTACTTC.

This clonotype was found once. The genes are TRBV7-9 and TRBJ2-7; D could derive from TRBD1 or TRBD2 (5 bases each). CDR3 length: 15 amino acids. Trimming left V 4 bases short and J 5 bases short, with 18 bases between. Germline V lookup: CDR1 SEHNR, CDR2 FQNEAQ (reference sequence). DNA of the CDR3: TGTGCCAGCAGCTCCTGGACTGGGGGTCTACACGAGCAGTACTTC. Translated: CASSSWTGGLHEQYF.

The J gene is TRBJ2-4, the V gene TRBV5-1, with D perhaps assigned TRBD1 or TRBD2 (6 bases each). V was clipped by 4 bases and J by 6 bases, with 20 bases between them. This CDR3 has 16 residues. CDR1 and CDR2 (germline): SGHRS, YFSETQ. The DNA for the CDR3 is TGCGCCAGCAGCCCCGACCCCTCGGGGGCTAGAAACATTCAGTACTTC. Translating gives CASSPDPSGARNIQYF.

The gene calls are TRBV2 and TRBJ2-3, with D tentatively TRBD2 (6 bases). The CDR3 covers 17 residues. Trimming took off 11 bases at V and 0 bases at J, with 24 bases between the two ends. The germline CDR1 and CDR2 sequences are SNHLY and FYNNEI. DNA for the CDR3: TGTGCCTTCTGCCCTCTCGGTGGAGGGTATAGCACAGATACGCAGTATTTT. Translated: CAFCPLGGGYSTDTQYF.

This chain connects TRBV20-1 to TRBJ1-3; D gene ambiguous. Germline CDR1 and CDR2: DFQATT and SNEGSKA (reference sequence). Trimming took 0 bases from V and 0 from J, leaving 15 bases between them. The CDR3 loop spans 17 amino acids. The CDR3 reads CSARDSGRTSSGNTIYF. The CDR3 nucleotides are TGCAGTGCTAGAGACTCGGGAAGGACGTCCTCTGGAAACACCATATATTTT.

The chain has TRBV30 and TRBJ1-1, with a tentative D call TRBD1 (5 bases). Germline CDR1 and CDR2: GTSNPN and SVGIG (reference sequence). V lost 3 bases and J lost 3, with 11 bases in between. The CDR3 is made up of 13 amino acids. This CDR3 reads CAWRRRGYTEAFF. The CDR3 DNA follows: TGTGCCTGGAGACGGAGGGGTTACACTGAAGCTTTCTTT.